These 5 T cell receptor beta chains share one sample of origin, sequenced in a study of T cell responses to AZD1222 COVID-19 vaccine. Clones were read by immunoSEQ multiplex PCR, and TCRdb kept only the in-frame ones, dropping some. The table includes around 180,000 clones, less than 95% detected once. The sample here was peripheral blood, taken on day 0 of AZD1222 vaccination. The receptors here all came from an adult in good health.

J is TRBJ2-7 and V is TRBV7-2; D possibly corresponds to TRBD1 (5 bases). CDR1 and CDR2 from the germline V gene are SGHTA and FQGNSA. The V end was cut by 9 bases, the J end by 4 bases, with 16 bases between. This CDR3 comprises 13 residues. CDR3 protein: CASTPGKLYEQYF. DNA of the CDR3: TGTGCCAGTACCCCAGGGAAACTTTACGAGCAGTACTTC.

Only one count was recorded for this clone. This sequence joins TRBV4-3 and TRBJ1-2; D is possibly TRBD1 (6 bases). The CDR3 is 16 residues long. V was pared by 1 base and J by 4 bases, with 16 bases between. The germline CDR1 and CDR2 sequences are LGHNA and YSLEER. The CDR3 DNA reads TGCGCCAGCAGCCAAGTCCCCAGGGGAGGTGGCTATGGCTACACCTTC. It specifies CASSQVPRGGGYGYTF.

The CDR3 region has the DNA TGTGCCAGTAGTATACTGCGGGGGGACACTGAAGCTTTCTTT. Translating gives CASSILRGDTEAFF. The genes are TRBV19 and TRBJ1-1, with D possibly TRBD1 on 5 matching bases. Germline V gene sequence: CDR1 LNHDA, CDR2 SQIVND (reference sequence). With 2 bases removed from V and 3 bases from J, the gap between germline ends came to 10 bases. The CDR3 loop spans 14 amino acids.

This rearrangement joins TRBV9 to TRBJ2-7, with 12 positions matching TRBD2. J gave up 7 bases and V 0 bases, and 5 bases lay outside the gene matches. The CDR3 runs to 15 residues. Germline CDR1 reads SGDLS; CDR2 reads YYNGEE. CDR3 nucleotides: TGTGCCAGCAGCGTAGCCCCTAGCGGGGGGGGTGAGCAGTACTTC. It is translated as CASSVAPSGGGEQYF.

J is TRBJ2-5 and V is TRBV10-3; 10 bases agree with TRBD2. The CDR3 covers 14 residues. Germline V gene sequence: CDR1 ENHRY, CDR2 SYGVKD. V shed 6 bases, J shed 4 bases, and the junction held 5 bases outside the gene matches. The CDR3 DNA follows: TGTGCCATCAGGGCGAGCGGGGGGGGAGAGACCCAGTACTTC. The encoded protein is CAIRASGGGETQYF.